This T cell receptor beta chain was recovered during a study of graft-versus-host responses after intestinal transplantation. This CDR3 contains 16 residues. V was pared by 0 bases and J by 1 base, with 10 bases between. CDR1 and CDR2 (germline): SGHRS, YFSETQ. Method: immunoSEQ multiplex PCR; TCRdb's copy keeps in-frame clones and lacks some. The sample shows roughly 100,000 clones, roughly nine tenths of them seen only once. To note about this clone: The antigen is undetermined.

Sample: unstimulated CD4+ T cells sorted from spleen or lymph node cells, taken before intestinal transplant. The TCR sequence derives from a human donor who received an intestinal transplant. The chain combines TRBV5-1 with TRBJ2-2; a weak D match, TRBD2 (5 bases). The CDR3 region has the DNA TGCGCCAGCAGCTTGGTGAGTGGGAGGAACACCGGGGAGCTGTTTTTT. Its protein product is CASSLVSGRNTGELFF.